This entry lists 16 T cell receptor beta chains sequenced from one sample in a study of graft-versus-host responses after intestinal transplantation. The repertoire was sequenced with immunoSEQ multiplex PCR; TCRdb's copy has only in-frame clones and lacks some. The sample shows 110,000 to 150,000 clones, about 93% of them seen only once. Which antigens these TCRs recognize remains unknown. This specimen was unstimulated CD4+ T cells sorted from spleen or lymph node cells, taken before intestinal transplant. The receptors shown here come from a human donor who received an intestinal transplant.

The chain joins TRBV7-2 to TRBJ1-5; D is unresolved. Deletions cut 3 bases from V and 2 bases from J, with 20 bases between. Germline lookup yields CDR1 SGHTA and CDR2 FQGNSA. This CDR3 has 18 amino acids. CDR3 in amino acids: CASSLRSPGSLGNQPQHF. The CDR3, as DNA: TGTGCCAGCAGCTTGAGATCCCCCGGCAGTCTTGGCAATCAGCCCCAGCATTTT.

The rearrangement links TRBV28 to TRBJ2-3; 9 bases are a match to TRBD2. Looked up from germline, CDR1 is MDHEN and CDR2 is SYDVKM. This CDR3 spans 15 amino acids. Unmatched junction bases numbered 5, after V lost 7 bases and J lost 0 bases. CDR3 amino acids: CASTKGLASTDTQYF. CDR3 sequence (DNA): TGTGCCAGCACTAAAGGACTAGCGAGCACAGATACGCAGTATTTT.

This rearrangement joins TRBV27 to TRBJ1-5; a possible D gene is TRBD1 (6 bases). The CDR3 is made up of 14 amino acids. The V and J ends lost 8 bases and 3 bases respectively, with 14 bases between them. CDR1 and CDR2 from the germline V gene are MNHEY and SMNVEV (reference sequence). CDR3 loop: CASSPDSPNQPQHF. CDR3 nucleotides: TGTGCCAGCTCCCCGGACAGTCCCAATCAGCCCCAGCATTTT.

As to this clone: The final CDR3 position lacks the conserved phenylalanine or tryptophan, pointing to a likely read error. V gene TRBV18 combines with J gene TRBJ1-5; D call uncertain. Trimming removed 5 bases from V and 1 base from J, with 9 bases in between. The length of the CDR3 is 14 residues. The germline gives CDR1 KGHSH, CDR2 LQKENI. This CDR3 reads CASSTGGSNQPQHL. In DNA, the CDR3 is TGTGCCAGCTCAACTGGAGGAAGCAATCAGCCCCAGCATCTT.

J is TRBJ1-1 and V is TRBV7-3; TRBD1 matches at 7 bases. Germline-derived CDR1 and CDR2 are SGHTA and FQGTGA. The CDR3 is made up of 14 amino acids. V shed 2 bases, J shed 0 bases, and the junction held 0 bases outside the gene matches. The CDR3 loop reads CASSLQGVNTEAFF. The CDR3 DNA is TGTGCCAGCAGCTTACAGGGGGTGAACACTGAAGCTTTCTTT.

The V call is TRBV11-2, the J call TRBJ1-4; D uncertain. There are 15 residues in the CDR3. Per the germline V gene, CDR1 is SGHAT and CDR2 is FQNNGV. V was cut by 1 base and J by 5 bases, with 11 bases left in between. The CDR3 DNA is TGTGCCAGCAGCTTAGTTTCGTCAGAAAATGAAAAACTGTTTTTT. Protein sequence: CASSLVSSENEKLFF.

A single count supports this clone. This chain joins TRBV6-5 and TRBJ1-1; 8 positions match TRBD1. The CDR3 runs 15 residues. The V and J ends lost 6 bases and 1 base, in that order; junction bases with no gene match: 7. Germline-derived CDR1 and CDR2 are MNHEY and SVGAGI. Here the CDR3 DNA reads TGTGCCAGCAGCTTAACCGGGACAGGGAACACTGAAGCTTTCTTT. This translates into CASSLTGTGNTEAFF.

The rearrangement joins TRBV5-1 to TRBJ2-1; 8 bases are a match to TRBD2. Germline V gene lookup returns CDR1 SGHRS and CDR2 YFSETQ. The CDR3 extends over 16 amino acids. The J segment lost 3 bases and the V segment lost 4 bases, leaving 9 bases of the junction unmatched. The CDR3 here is CASSPARAGDYNEQFF. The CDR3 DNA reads TGCGCCAGCAGCCCAGCCAGAGCGGGGGACTACAATGAGCAGTTCTTC.

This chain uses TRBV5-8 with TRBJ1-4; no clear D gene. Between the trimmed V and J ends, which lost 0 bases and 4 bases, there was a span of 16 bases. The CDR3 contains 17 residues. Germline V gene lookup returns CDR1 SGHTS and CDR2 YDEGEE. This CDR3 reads CASSLVPRSRLNEKLFF. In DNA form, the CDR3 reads TGTGCCAGCAGCTTGGTCCCTCGATCACGACTTAATGAAAAACTGTTTTTT.

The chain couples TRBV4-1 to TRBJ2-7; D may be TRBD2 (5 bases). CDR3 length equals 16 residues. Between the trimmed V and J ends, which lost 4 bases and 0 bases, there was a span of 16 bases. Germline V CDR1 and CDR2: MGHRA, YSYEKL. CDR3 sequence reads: CASSLTDSINSYEQYF. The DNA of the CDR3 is TGCGCCAGCAGCCTCACGGACTCGATCAACTCCTACGAGCAGTACTTC.

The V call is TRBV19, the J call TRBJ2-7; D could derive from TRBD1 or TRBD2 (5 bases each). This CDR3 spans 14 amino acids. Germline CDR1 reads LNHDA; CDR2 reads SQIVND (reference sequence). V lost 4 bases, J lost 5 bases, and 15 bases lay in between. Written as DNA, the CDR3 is TGTGCCAGTAGTACGGGGACCTTGAGGCACGAGCAGTACTTC. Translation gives CASSTGTLRHEQYF.

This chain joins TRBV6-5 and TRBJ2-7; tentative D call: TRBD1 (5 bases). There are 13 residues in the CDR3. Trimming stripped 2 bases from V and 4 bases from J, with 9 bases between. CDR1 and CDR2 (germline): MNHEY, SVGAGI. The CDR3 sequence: CASSYTGRYEQYF. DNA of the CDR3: TGTGCCAGCAGTTACACAGGAAGGTACGAGCAGTACTTC.

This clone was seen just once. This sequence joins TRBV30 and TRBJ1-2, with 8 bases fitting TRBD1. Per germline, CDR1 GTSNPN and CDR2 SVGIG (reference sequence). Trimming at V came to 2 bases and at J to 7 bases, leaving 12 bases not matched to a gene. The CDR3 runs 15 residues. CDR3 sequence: CAWSNEARTGSGYTF. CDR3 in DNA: TGTGCCTGGAGTAACGAGGCCAGGACAGGGAGTGGCTACACCTTC.

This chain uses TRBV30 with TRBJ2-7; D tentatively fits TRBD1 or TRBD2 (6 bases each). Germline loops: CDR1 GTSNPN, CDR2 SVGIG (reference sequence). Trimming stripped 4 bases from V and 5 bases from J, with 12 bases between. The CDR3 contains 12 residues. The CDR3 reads CAWTVGGHEQYF. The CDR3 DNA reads TGTGCCTGGACCGTTGGGGGGCACGAGCAGTACTTC.

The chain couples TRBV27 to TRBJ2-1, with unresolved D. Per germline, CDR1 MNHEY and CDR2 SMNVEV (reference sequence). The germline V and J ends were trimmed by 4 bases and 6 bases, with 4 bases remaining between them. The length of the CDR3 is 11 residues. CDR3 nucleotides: TGTGCCAGCAGTTCCCCCAATGAGCAGTTCTTC. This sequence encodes CASSSPNEQFF.

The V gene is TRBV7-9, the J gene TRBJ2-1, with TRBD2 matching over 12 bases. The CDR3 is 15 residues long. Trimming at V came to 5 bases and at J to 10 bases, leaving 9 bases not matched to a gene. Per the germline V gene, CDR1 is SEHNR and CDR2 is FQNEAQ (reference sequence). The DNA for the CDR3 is TGTGCCAGCAGCCCGGGGACTAGCGGGTCCGGAGAGCAGTTCTTC. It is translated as CASSPGTSGSGEQFF.